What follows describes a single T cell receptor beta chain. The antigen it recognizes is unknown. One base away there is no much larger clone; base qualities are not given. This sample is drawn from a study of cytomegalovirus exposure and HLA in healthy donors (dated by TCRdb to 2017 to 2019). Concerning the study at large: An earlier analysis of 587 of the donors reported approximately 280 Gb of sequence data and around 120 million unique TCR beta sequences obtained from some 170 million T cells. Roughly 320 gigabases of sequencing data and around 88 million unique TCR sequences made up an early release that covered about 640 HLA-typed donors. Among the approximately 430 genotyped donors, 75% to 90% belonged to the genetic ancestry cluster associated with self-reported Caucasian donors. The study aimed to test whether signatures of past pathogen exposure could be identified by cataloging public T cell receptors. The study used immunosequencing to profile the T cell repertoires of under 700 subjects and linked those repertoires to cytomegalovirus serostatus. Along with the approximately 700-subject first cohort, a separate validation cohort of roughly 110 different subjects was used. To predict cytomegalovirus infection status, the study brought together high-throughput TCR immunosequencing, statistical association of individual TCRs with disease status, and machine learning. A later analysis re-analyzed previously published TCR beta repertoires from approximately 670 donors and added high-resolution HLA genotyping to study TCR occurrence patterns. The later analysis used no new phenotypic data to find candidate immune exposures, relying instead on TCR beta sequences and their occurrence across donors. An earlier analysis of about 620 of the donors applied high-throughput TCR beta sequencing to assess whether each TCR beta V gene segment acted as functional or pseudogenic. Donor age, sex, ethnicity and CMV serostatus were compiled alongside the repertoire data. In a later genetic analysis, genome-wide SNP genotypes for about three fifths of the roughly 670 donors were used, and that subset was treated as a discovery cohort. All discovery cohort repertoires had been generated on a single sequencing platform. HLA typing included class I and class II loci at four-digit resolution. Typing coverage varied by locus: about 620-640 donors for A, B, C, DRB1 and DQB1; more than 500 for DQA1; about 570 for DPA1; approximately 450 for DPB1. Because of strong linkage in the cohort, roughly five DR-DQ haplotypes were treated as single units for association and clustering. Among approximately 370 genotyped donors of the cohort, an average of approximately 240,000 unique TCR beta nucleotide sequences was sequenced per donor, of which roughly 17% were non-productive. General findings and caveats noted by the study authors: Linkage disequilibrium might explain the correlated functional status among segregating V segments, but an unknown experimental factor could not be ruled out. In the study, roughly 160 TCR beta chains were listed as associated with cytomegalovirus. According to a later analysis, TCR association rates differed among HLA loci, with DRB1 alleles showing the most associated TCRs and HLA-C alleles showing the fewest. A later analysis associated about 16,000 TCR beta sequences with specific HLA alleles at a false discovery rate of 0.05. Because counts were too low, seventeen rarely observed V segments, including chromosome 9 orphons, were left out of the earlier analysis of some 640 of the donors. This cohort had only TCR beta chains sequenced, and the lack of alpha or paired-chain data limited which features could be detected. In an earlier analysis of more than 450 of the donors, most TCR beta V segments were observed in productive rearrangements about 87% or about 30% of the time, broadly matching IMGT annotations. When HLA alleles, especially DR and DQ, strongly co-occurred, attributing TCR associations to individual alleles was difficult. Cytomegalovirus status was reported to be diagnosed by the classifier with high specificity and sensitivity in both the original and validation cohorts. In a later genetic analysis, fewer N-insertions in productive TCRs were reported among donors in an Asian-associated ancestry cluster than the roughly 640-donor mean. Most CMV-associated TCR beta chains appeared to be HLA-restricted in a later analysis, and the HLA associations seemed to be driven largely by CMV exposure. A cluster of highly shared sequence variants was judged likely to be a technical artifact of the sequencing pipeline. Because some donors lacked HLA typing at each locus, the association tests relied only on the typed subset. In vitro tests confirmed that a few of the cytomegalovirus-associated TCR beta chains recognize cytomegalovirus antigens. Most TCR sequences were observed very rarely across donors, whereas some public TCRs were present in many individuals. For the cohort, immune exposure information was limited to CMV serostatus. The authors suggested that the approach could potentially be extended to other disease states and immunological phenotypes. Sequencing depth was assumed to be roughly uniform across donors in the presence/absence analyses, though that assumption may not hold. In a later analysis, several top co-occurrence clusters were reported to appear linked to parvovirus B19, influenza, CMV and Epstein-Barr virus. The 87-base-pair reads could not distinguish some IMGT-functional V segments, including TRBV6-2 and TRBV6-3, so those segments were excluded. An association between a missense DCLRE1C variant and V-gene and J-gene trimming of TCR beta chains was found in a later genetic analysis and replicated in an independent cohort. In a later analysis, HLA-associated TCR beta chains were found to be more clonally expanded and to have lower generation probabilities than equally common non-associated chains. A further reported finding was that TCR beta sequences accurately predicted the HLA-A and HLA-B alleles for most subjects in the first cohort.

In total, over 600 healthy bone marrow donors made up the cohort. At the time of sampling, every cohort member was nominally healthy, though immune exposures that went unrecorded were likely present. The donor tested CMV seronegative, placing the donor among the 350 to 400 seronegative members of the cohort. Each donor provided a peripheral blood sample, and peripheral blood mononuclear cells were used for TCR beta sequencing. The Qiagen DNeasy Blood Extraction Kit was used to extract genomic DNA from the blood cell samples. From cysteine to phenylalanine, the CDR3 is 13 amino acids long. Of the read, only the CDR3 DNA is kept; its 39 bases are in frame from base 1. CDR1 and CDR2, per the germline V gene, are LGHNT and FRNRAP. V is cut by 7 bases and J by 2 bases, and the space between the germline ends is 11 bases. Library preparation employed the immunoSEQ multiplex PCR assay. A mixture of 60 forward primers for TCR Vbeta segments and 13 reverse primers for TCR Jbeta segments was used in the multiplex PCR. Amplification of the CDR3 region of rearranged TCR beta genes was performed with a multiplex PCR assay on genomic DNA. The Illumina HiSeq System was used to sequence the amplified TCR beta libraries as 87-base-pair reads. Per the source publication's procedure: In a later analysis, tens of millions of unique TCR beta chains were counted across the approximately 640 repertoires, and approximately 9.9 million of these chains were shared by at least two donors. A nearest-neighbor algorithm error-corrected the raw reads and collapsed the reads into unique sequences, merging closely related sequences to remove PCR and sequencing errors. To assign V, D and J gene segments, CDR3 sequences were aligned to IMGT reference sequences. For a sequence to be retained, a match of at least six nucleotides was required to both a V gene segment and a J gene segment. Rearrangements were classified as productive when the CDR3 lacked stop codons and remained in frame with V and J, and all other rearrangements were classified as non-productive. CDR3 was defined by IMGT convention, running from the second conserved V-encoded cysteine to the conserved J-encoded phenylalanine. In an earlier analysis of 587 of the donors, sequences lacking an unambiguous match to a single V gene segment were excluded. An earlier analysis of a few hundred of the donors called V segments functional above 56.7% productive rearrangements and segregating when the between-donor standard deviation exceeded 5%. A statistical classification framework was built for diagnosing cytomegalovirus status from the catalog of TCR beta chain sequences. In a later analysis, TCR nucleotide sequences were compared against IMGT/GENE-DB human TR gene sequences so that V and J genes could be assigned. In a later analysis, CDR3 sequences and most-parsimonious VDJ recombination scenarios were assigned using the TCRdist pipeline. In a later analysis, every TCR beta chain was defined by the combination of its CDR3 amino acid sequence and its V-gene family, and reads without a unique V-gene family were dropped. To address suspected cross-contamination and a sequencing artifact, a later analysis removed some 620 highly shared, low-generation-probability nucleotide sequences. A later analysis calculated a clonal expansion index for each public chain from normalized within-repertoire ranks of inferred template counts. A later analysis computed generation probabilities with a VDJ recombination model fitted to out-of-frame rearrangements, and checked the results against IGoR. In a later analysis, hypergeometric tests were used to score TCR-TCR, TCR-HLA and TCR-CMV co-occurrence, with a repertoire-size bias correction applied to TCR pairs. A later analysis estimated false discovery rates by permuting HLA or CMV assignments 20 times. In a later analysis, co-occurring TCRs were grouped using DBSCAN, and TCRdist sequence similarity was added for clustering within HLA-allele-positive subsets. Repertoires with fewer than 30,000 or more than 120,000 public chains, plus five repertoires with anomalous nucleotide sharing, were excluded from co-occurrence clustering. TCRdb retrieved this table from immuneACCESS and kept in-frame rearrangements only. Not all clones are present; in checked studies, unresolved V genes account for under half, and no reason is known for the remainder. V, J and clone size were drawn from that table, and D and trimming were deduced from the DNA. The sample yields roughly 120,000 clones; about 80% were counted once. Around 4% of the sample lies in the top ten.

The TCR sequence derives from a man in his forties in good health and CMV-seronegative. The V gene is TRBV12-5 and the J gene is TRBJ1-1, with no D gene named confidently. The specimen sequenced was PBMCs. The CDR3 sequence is CASANYANTEAFF. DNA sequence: TGTGCTAGTGCTAATTACGCTAACACTGAAGCTTTCTTT.